This T cell receptor beta chain was profiled in a study of CD8+ T cells in alopecia areata. Study at large: Treated patients swallowed 5 to 10 mg of oral tofacitinib twice daily. Whole-study results and caveats: Lesional tissue from the scalp (especially in alopecia totalis/universalis) showed higher clonality than normal scalp. Patients showed less clear TCR sequence sharing than mice, possibly partly because of HLA diversity.

Following extraction, RNA underwent reverse transcription to cDNA, which served as the sequencing template. Repertoires were generated with immunoSEQ multiplex PCR, while TCRdb's copy carries only in-frame clones and drops some. The sample lists roughly 130,000 clones; 58% were seen once. Note on this clone: What it binds is unknown.

The V gene lost 3 bases and the J gene lost 10 bases, with 13 bases spanning the gap. The germline V gene has CDR1 GTSNPN and CDR2 SVGIG (reference sequence). The CDR3 sequence is 12 residues long. This rearrangement joins TRBV30 to TRBJ2-1; D unresolved. The clonotype originates from a human donor with alopecia areata. The material was CD4+ T cells sorted from blood, obtained at week 0. CDR3 bases: TGTGCCTGGAGGGCGTTTTTCGCGGAGCAGTTCTTC. This translates into CAWRAFFAEQFF.